This is a list of T cell receptor beta chains from one sample in a study of blood T cell repertoires in COVID-19. Profiling relied on immunoSEQ multiplex PCR, and the TCRdb table lists in-frame clones only, not all of them. The sample has 250,000 or so clones; over 80% are singletons. The material sequenced was PBMCs or T cells enriched from blood (not recorded which). Receptor source: a man aged 45-65 years who had been exposed to COVID-19. CDR3s leave out the opening cysteine and the closing phenylalanine or tryptophan. A D gene is named only where the DNA matches it firmly.

>TRBV18|.
ASSPSLFSQRQNTEAF
>TRBV7-3|TRBD2
ASSLMSGGGTNTDTQY
>TRBV28|.
ASSSAGGQSGNTIY
>TRBV7-9|TRBD1
ASSPPGTESMNTEAF
>TRBV10-3|.
AIESNWGGEAF
>TRBV6-4|TRBD1
ASRPQGWAKNIQY
>TRBV19|TRBD1
ASRDRGRLDSPLH
>TRBV12-5|.
ASGLVLGGQYSNQPQH
>TRBV18|TRBD1
ASSQGQGNYNEQF
>TRBV14|.
ASSQDRTTWPGNMNTEAF
>TRBV27|TRBD1
ASSSYLRDRGQSPLH
>TRBV19|TRBD1
ASSTPTGGRGGYT
>TRBV5-1|TRBD2
ASSTAGDRDTQY
>TRBV12-3/TRBV12-4|.
ASSLGAEAF
>TRBV5-1|.
ASSLGGTDTQY
>TRBV30|.
AWRDSLADGYT
>TRBV7-9|TRBD2
ASSSPASRGAAGEQY
>TRBV3-1/TRBV3-2|.
ASSHSLPSTDTQY
>TRBV21-1|.
ASSKVPTGVHGYT
>TRBV18|.
ASSPERLVAEAF
>TRBV19|.
ASIWEYGYT
>TRBV5-5|.
ASTPEPGANGNQPQH
>TRBV5-6|TRBD1
ASWTGVSNYGYT
>TRBV3-1/TRBV3-2|.
ASSQQATGANVLT
>TRBV5-1|TRBD1
ASSAGQLNSGNTIY
>TRBV28|.
ASTGANTGELF
>TRBV9|.
ASSAQGTLETQY
>TRBV19|.
ASSIVRDTEAF
>TRBV28|TRBD1
ASSLYRGRTYNEQF
>TRBV28|.
ASSRGGLINYGYT
>TRBV24-1|TRBD1
ATSRVKGAKGHNEQF
>TRBV24-1|.
ATQVSGGTDTQY
>TRBV11-3|.
ASSPRSYNEQF
>TRBV18|.
ASSPPGSETQY
>TRBV2|TRBD1
ASSRQGLNTGELF
>TRBV3-1/TRBV3-2|TRBD1
ASSQDGRGRMAF
>TRBV6-1|TRBD2
ASSGGGIASSYNEQF
>TRBV9|TRBD2
ASSPRLASVDHDEQF
>TRBV24-1|TRBD1
ATSDSRGLKAF
>TRBV7-6|TRBD2
ASSIGTSEGETQY
>TRBV28|TRBD2
ASSLLAGGPPQETQY
>TRBV7-2|.
ASSLELIHEQF